A selection of T cell receptor beta chains follows, all from one sample in a study of T cell responses to AZD1222 COVID-19 vaccine. Produced via immunoSEQ multiplex PCR; TCRdb's table is partial and in-frame only. The table lists roughly 190,000 clones, 91% of them singletons. Sequencing used peripheral blood, obtained 28 days after the second AZD1222 dose. These receptors originate from an adult who received the AZD1222 COVID-19 vaccine. The CDR3 runs from the conserved cysteine through the conserved F or W. The D gene is left open where the match is weak. Only part of the rows carry a size: once, few, many, or a class if the clone is expanded.

V	J	D	length	size	CDR3	DNA
TRBV7-2	TRBJ2-7	TRBD2	19	-	CASSLGVSGGLESSYEQYF	TGTGCCAGCAGCTTAGGGGTTAGCGGGGGCCTCGAGAGCTCCTACGAGCAGTACTTC
TRBV6-5	TRBJ2-7	TRBD2	14	-	CASRGLADTFEQYF	TGTGCCAGCAGGGGACTAGCGGACACTTTCGAGCAGTACTTC
TRBV9	TRBJ1-1	TRBD1	15	-	CASSVLRQGPTEAFF	TGTGCCAGCAGCGTCCTCCGACAGGGGCCCACTGAAGCTTTCTTT
TRBV9	TRBJ1-1	-	19	-	CASSPNPGHNLRWRTEAFF	TGTGCCAGCAGCCCCAACCCGGGACACAACCTGAGGTGGCGGACTGAAGCTTTCTTT
TRBV4-2	TRBJ2-7	-	16	-	CASSQDRRQLSYEQYF	TGTGCCAGCAGCCAAGATCGGCGACAGCTCTCCTACGAGCAGTACTTC
TRBV4-3	TRBJ1-2	TRBD1	16	-	CASSPLPRTGVRGYTF	TGCGCCAGCAGCCCCCTCCCCCGGACAGGGGTGCGGGGCTACACCTTC
TRBV6-5	TRBJ1-4	TRBD1	14	-	CASSPRQGREKLFF	TGTGCCAGCAGCCCCCGACAGGGACGGGAAAAACTGTTTTTT
TRBV4-1	TRBJ1-3	-	15	-	CASSQLGDSGNTIYF	TGCGCCAGCAGCCAATTGGGGGACTCTGGAAACACCATATATTTT
TRBV6-6	TRBJ2-7	-	16	-	CASSYPERDNSYEQYF	TGTGCCAGCAGTTACCCCGAGCGGGACAACTCCTACGAGCAGTACTTC
TRBV5-8	TRBJ2-2	-	15	-	CASRKTGVNTGELFF	TGTGCCAGCCGAAAGACCGGGGTGAACACCGGGGAGCTGTTTTTT
TRBV28	TRBJ1-1	-	12	-	CASTQQYLEAFF	TGTGCCAGCACACAACAGTACCTTGAAGCTTTCTTT
TRBV6-5	TRBJ2-1	-	14	-	CASSPRGQVIEQFF	TGTGCCAGCAGTCCCCGGGGCCAGGTGATTGAGCAGTTCTTC
TRBV6-2/TRBV6-3	TRBJ2-2	-	12	-	CASSYNPGELFF	TGTGCCAGCAGTTACAACCCCGGGGAGCTGTTTTTT
TRBV5-6	TRBJ1-5	-	14	once	CASSFWAGNQPQHF	TGTGCCAGCAGCTTTTGGGCTGGCAATCAGCCCCAGCATTTT
TRBV27	TRBJ1-3	-	14	-	CASSLGGGGNTIYF	TGTGCCAGCAGTTTAGGGGGAGGTGGAAACACCATATATTTT
TRBV5-6	TRBJ2-5	-	14	-	CASSLLDTKETQYF	TGTGCCAGCAGCTTGTTGGACACAAAAGAGACCCAGTACTTC
TRBV4-3	TRBJ2-7	-	14	-	CASSQARGRYEQYF	TGCGCCAGCAGCCAAGCGAGGGGAAGGTACGAGCAGTACTTC
TRBV19	TRBJ1-3	-	15	-	CASSIGSDIGNTIYF	TGTGCCAGTAGTATTGGTTCGGACATCGGAAACACCATATATTTT
TRBV9	TRBJ2-1	-	17	few	CASSPEPGYGPYNEQFF	TGTGCCAGCAGCCCCGAACCAGGGTATGGTCCCTACAATGAGCAGTTCTTC
TRBV30	TRBJ1-3	-	16	few	CAWSVRGAVSGNTIYF	TGTGCCTGGAGTGTAAGGGGAGCAGTCTCTGGAAACACCATATATTTT
TRBV5-6	TRBJ1-6	-	15	-	CASSLVARAGSPLHF	TGTGCCAGCAGCTTGGTTGCCAGGGCGGGTTCACCCCTCCACTTT
TRBV5-5	TRBJ1-2	TRBD1	17	-	CASSQRRIPRGIWGYTF	TGTGCCAGCAGCCAGAGAAGGATACCCAGGGGGATCTGGGGCTACACCTTC
TRBV10-2	TRBJ1-1	-	13	-	CASSVTDYTEAFF	TGCGCCAGCAGTGTCACGGACTACACTGAAGCTTTCTTT
TRBV4-2	TRBJ2-7	-	17	few	CASSQEILAGAQGEQYF	TGTGCCAGCAGCCAAGAGATTTTGGCAGGGGCCCAGGGAGAGCAGTACTTC
TRBV18	TRBJ1-5	-	16	-	CASSLTRQNSNQPQHF	TGTGCCAGCTCACTTACTCGACAGAATAGCAATCAGCCCCAGCATTTT
TRBV4-2	TRBJ2-2	-	15	-	CASSQDYLTTGELFF	TGTGCCAGCAGCCAAGATTACCTAACCACTGGGGAGCTGTTTTTT
TRBV10-3	TRBJ1-6	-	12	-	CAISQGNSPLHF	TGTGCCATCAGTCAGGGGAATTCACCCCTCCACTTT
TRBV7-5	TRBJ1-3	-	16	-	CARSLDCGAGGNTIYF	TGTGCCAGAAGCTTAGATTGCGGGGCGGGGGGAAACACCATATATTTT
TRBV7-3	TRBJ2-2	-	14	-	CASRERGGPGELFF	TGTGCCAGCAGGGAGAGAGGGGGTCCCGGGGAGCTGTTTTTT
TRBV6-1	TRBJ1-2	TRBD1	15	-	CASSDRQGSNYGYTF	TGTGCCAGCAGTGATAGACAGGGTTCTAACTATGGCTACACCTTC
TRBV2	TRBJ1-5	-	14	-	CASSSGTLNQPQHF	TGTGCCAGCAGCTCCGGGACACTAAATCAGCCCCAGCATTTT
TRBV24-1	TRBJ2-1	-	12	-	CATSDVYNEQFF	TGTGCCACCAGTGACGTATACAATGAGCAGTTCTTC
TRBV19	TRBJ2-1	-	11	-	CASSLHQWQFF	TGTGCCAGTAGTTTGCATCAGTGGCAGTTCTTC
TRBV7-2	TRBJ1-5	-	13	few	CASTPARNQPQHF	TGTGCCAGCACCCCGGCCCGGAATCAGCCCCAGCATTTT
TRBV5-1	TRBJ2-7	-	14	-	CASSLGGGSYEQYF	TGCGCCAGCAGCTTGGGAGGGGGATCCTACGAGCAGTACTTC
TRBV5-6	TRBJ1-1	-	16	-	CASSLEGLIRTTEAFF	TGTGCCAGCAGCTTGGAGGGACTCATACGAACGACTGAAGCTTTCTTT
TRBV4-1	TRBJ1-1	-	17	-	CASSQDEVRVKNTEAFF	TGCGCCAGCAGCCAAGATGAGGTGCGGGTAAAGAACACTGAAGCTTTCTTT
TRBV7-2	TRBJ2-7	TRBD1	15	-	CASSPDRGFSYEQYF	TGTGCCAGCAGCCCGGACAGGGGGTTTTCCTACGAGCAGTACTTC
TRBV19	TRBJ2-7	TRBD2	14	-	CASSFATSTYEQYF	TGTGCCAGTAGTTTCGCGACTAGCACCTACGAGCAGTACTTC
TRBV27	TRBJ1-5	TRBD1	17	-	CASSSGQGTGSNQPQHF	TGTGCCAGCAGTTCCGGACAGGGGACGGGCAGCAATCAGCCCCAGCATTTT